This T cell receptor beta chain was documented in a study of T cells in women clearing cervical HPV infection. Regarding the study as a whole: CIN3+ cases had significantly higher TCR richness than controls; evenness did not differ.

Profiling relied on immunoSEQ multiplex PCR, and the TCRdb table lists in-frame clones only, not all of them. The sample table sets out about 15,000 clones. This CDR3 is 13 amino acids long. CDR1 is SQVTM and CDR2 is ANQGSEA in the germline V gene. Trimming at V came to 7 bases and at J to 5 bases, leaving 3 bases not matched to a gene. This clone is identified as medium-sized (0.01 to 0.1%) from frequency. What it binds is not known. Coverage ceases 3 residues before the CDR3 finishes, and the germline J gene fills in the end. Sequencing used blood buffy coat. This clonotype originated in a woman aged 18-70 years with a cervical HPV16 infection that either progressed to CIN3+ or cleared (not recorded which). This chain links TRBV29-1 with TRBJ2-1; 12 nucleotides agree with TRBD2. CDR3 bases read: TGCAGCGGACGACTAGCGGGAGACAATGAG. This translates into CSGRLAGDNE. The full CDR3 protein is CSGRLAGDNEQFF.